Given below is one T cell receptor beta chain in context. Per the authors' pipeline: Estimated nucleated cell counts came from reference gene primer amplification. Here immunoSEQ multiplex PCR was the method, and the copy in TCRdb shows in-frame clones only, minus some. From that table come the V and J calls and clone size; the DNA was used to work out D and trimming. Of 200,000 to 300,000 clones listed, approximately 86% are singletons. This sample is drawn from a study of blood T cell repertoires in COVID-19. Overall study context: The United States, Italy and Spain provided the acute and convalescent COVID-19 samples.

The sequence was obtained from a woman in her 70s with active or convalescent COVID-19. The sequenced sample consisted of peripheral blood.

The CDR3 spells CASSLGGQGGHEQYF. CDR3 sequence (DNA): TGTGCCAGCAGCTTGGGTGGACAGGGGGGCCACGAGCAGTACTTC. The chain is built from TRBV5-6 and TRBJ2-7, with TRBD1 matching 10 bases. CDR3 length equals 15 residues. V lost 0 bases and J lost 5; bases outside the gene matches: 5. Germline V gene sequence: CDR1 SGHDT, CDR2 YYEEEE. The full variable domain, in which reference TRBV5-6 and TRBJ2-7 provide the parts outside the CDR3, is DAGVTQSPTHLIKTRGQQVTLRCSPKSGHDTVSWYQQALGQGPQFIFQYYEEEERQRGNFPDRFSGHQFPNYSSELNVNALLLGDSALYLCASSLGGQGGHEQYFGPGTRLTVT.